This TCR beta chain was profiled in a study of PD-1 blockade in classical Hodgkin lymphoma. General observations from the study: Complete responders' baseline diversity resembled that of newly diagnosed patients.

This clone has only one observation. What it binds is unknown. Generated by immunoSEQ multiplex PCR, the TCRdb table keeps only in-frame clones and is missing some. Among about 30,000 clones listed, roughly 87% were seen once. The sample's time point: cycle 4 day 1 (C4D1), after 5 to 7 weeks of nivolumab. All patients experienced relapse after autologous stem cell transplantation, and brentuximab vedotin exposure was variable. The V and J ends lost 7 bases and 4 bases respectively, with 10 bases between them. Germline V gene sequence: CDR1 LNHDA, CDR2 SQIVND (reference sequence). The CDR3 is made up of 13 amino acids.

The chain has TRBV19 and TRBJ1-4; perhaps TRBD1 as D (5 bases). The receptor was isolated from a human donor with classical Hodgkin lymphoma. Sequenced material: peripheral blood mononuclear cells (PBMCs), taken before the fourth cycle of nivolumab. CDR3 coding DNA: TGTGCCAGTAACCAGGGAGGTAATGAAAAACTGTTTTTT. Residues: CASNQGGNEKLFF.